The rows below give T cell receptor beta chains drawn from one sample of a study of CXCR3 chemokines and chemotherapy response in bladder cancer. TCRdb reanalysed the PCR reads using MiXCR and keeps one entry per CDR3 protein. The table includes 5,000 to 6,500 distinct CDR3 sequences, about 15% detected once. Specimen collection occurred from a patient whose treatment included neoadjuvant chemotherapy. The source of these receptors is a human donor with bladder cancer that responded to neoadjuvant chemotherapy. Both conserved end residues are part of each CDR3. A D gene is named only where the DNA matches it firmly. Not all rows give a size; the values are once, few, many and, for expanded clones, a class.

D gene: NA; J gene: TRBJ2-1; V gene: TRBV30; clone size: medium-sized; CDR3 DNA: TGTGCCTGGAGTGAGGATCTGAATGAGCAGTTCTTC; CDR3 protein: CAWSEDLNEQFF
D gene: TRBD1; J gene: TRBJ2-3; V gene: TRBV24-1; clone size: many; CDR3 DNA: TGTGCCACCAGTGATTCCCGGGACAGGGGAGGGGATACGCAGTATTTT; CDR3 protein: CATSDSRDRGGDTQYF
D gene: TRBD1; J gene: TRBJ1-1; V gene: TRBV7-9; clone size: many; CDR3 DNA: TGTGCCAGCAGCTTATTTCCGGGACAGCTGAACACTGAAGCTTTCTTT; CDR3 protein: CASSLFPGQLNTEAFF
D gene: NA; J gene: TRBJ1-3; V gene: TRBV19; clone size: few; CDR3 DNA: TGTGCCAGTAGACAGAGGGGCTCTGGAAACACCATATATTTT; CDR3 protein: CASRQRGSGNTIYF
D gene: NA; J gene: TRBJ1-1; V gene: TRBV12-3/TRBV12-4; clone size: many; CDR3 DNA: TGTGCCAGCAGTTTGATGGGGGGTACCGGAGCTTTCTTT; CDR3 protein: CASSLMGGTGAFF
D gene: NA; J gene: TRBJ2-7; V gene: TRBV19; clone size: many; CDR3 DNA: TGTGCCAGTAGTATAGGAGGTGTAAGCGAGCAGTACTTC; CDR3 protein: CASSIGGVSEQYF
D gene: NA; J gene: TRBJ2-7; V gene: TRBV7-9; clone size: many; CDR3 DNA: TGTGCCAGTATGGACGGTCTCTCCTACGAGCAGTACTTC; CDR3 protein: CASMDGLSYEQYF
D gene: TRBD1; J gene: TRBJ1-6; V gene: TRBV14; clone size: few; CDR3 DNA: TGTGCCAGCAGCCCCCTGGGACAGGGCCTTTCACCCCTCCACTTT; CDR3 protein: CASSPLGQGLSPLHF
D gene: TRBD2; J gene: TRBJ2-3; V gene: TRBV4-1; clone size: many; CDR3 DNA: TGCGCCAGCAGCCAAGGGGGGGTAGCGGGGGATACGCAGTATTTT; CDR3 protein: CASSQGGVAGDTQYF
D gene: NA; J gene: TRBJ2-5; V gene: TRBV27; clone size: NA; CDR3 DNA: TGTGCCAGCAGTTTATCGAACCCGACGCAAGAGACCCAGTACTTC; CDR3 protein: CASSLSNPTQETQYF
D gene: NA; J gene: TRBJ2-7; V gene: TRBV6-6; clone size: medium-sized; CDR3 DNA: TGTGCCAGCAGTTTTTTAGGCTCCTACGAGCAGTACTTC; CDR3 protein: CASSFLGSYEQYF
D gene: TRBD1; J gene: TRBJ2-3; V gene: TRBV20-1; clone size: few; CDR3 DNA: TGCAGTGCGACCCTGCGGGCAGGGGGCAGCGATACGCAGTATTTT; CDR3 protein: CSATLRAGGSDTQYF
D gene: NA; J gene: TRBJ1-1; V gene: TRBV10-3; clone size: medium-sized; CDR3 DNA: TGTGCCATCAGTGAGTCAGGGGTCGTGGCTTTCTTT; CDR3 protein: CAISESGVVAFF
D gene: TRBD1; J gene: TRBJ2-1; V gene: TRBV15; clone size: many; CDR3 DNA: TGTGCCACCAGCAGACGCCAGGGGGCTGGTGAGCAGTTCTTC; CDR3 protein: CATSRRQGAGEQFF
D gene: NA; J gene: TRBJ2-4; V gene: TRBV7-2; clone size: medium-sized; CDR3 DNA: TGTGCCAGCAGCTCCTCCCCCGGAAACATTCAGTACTTC; CDR3 protein: CASSSSPGNIQYF
D gene: TRBD2; J gene: TRBJ2-7; V gene: TRBV6-5; clone size: medium-sized; CDR3 DNA: TGTGCCAGCAGTTACCGGTCACTAGCGGGAGACTCCTACGAGCAGTACTTC; CDR3 protein: CASSYRSLAGDSYEQYF
D gene: NA; J gene: TRBJ1-6; V gene: TRBV28; clone size: large; CDR3 DNA: TGTGCCAGCAGTTTCCCTGAGGGGCAGTCTATGAGCTCCTATAATTCACCCCTCCACTTT; CDR3 protein: CASSFPEGQSMSSYNSPLHF
D gene: NA; J gene: TRBJ1-1; V gene: TRBV6-6; clone size: medium-sized; CDR3 DNA: TGTGCCAGCGGGGGCAGCTTGAACACTGAAGCTTTCTTT; CDR3 protein: CASGGSLNTEAFF
D gene: NA; J gene: TRBJ2-5; V gene: TRBV15; clone size: medium-sized; CDR3 DNA: TGTGCCACCAGCAGAGATCGGGGCTCCCCCCAAAAAGAGACCCAGTACTTC; CDR3 protein: CATSRDRGSPQKETQYF
D gene: NA; J gene: TRBJ1-6; V gene: TRBV19; clone size: medium-sized; CDR3 DNA: TGTGCCAGTAGTATAGTAGGTTCACCCCTCCACTTT; CDR3 protein: CASSIVGSPLHF
D gene: NA; J gene: TRBJ2-3; V gene: TRBV24-1; clone size: many; CDR3 DNA: TGTGCCACCAGTGAAGGCGGCGGCACAGATACGCAGTATTTT; CDR3 protein: CATSEGGGTDTQYF
D gene: NA; J gene: TRBJ2-3; V gene: TRBV13; clone size: medium-sized; CDR3 DNA: TGTGCCAGCAGCTCTCTGACCGGAACCGCAGATACGCAGTATTTT; CDR3 protein: CASSSLTGTADTQYF
D gene: TRBD2; J gene: TRBJ2-1; V gene: TRBV19; clone size: NA; CDR3 DNA: TGTGCCAGTAGTTTGAGACTAGCGGGAGGGCGATTTAGCTCCTACAATGAGCAGTTCTTC; CDR3 protein: CASSLRLAGGRFSSYNEQFF
D gene: NA; J gene: TRBJ1-5; V gene: TRBV6-1; clone size: NA; CDR3 DNA: TGTGCCAGCAACGGGGGGCCCAATCAGCCCCAGCATTTT; CDR3 protein: CASNGGPNQPQHF
D gene: NA; J gene: TRBJ2-1; V gene: TRBV5-1; clone size: once; CDR3 DNA: TGCGCCAGCAGCTTTAGGAACGAGGCGGTAGGGCCACGCGATGAGCAGTTCTTC; CDR3 protein: CASSFRNEAVGPRDEQFF
D gene: NA; J gene: TRBJ2-1; V gene: TRBV5-4; clone size: medium-sized; CDR3 DNA: TGTGCCAGCAGCTTGGGCCCCTGGGGGGAGGCGGATGAGCAGTTCTTC; CDR3 protein: CASSLGPWGEADEQFF
D gene: TRBD1; J gene: TRBJ1-4; V gene: TRBV6-5; clone size: few; CDR3 DNA: TGTGCCAGCAGCCAGGACAGGACCTCGGGGACTAATGAAAAACTGTTTTTT; CDR3 protein: CASSQDRTSGTNEKLFF
D gene: TRBD1; J gene: TRBJ2-4; V gene: TRBV6-1; clone size: NA; CDR3 DNA: TGTGCCAGCAGTGAAGCGATGGGACAGGGGGTCGACATTCAGTACTTC; CDR3 protein: CASSEAMGQGVDIQYF
D gene: TRBD2; J gene: TRBJ2-1; V gene: TRBV19; clone size: large; CDR3 DNA: TGTGCCAGTAGTATAGCCCTGGGACTAGCGGGAGGGGTCTTCGAGCAGTTCTTC; CDR3 protein: CASSIALGLAGGVFEQFF
D gene: NA; J gene: TRBJ1-6; V gene: TRBV4-3; clone size: NA; CDR3 DNA: TGCGCCAGCAGCCAAGATTCCGGGGGAAATAATTCACCCCTCCACTTT; CDR3 protein: CASSQDSGGNNSPLHF
D gene: TRBD2; J gene: TRBJ2-7; V gene: TRBV7-9; clone size: many; CDR3 DNA: TGTGCCAGCACCCTTAGCGGGGGCTACGAGCAGTACTTC; CDR3 protein: CASTLSGGYEQYF
D gene: NA; J gene: TRBJ2-2; V gene: TRBV6-1; clone size: medium-sized; CDR3 DNA: TGTGCCAGCATGGGAGGACAGAACGCGAACACCGGGGAGCTGTTTTTT; CDR3 protein: CASMGGQNANTGELFF
D gene: NA; J gene: TRBJ2-1; V gene: TRBV7-9; clone size: medium-sized; CDR3 DNA: TGTGCCAGCAGCTTATCGGAGTACTACAATGAGCAGTTCTTC; CDR3 protein: CASSLSEYYNEQFF
D gene: NA; J gene: TRBJ1-3; V gene: TRBV6-1; clone size: few; CDR3 DNA: TGTGCCAGCAGTGAGTTTTTTGCCGGCACTGGAAACACCATATATTTT; CDR3 protein: CASSEFFAGTGNTIYF
D gene: NA; J gene: TRBJ2-7; V gene: TRBV5-5; clone size: NA; CDR3 DNA: TGTGCCAGCAGCTGGGGGACGAGCAGAGATTACGAGCAGTACTTC; CDR3 protein: CASSWGTSRDYEQYF
D gene: TRBD1; J gene: TRBJ2-3; V gene: TRBV27; clone size: many; CDR3 DNA: TGTGCCAGCAGTTTGAGGGGACAGGGGATAGATACGCAGTATTTT; CDR3 protein: CASSLRGQGIDTQYF
D gene: NA; J gene: TRBJ2-5; V gene: TRBV19; clone size: many; CDR3 DNA: TGTGCCAGTGCCTCATGGGGGGACCAAGAGACCCAGTACTTC; CDR3 protein: CASASWGDQETQYF
D gene: NA; J gene: TRBJ1-1; V gene: TRBV27; clone size: medium-sized; CDR3 DNA: TGTGCCAGCAGTTTAATGCCCAACACTGAAGCTTTCTTT; CDR3 protein: CASSLMPNTEAFF
D gene: NA; J gene: TRBJ2-3; V gene: TRBV29-1; clone size: medium-sized; CDR3 DNA: TGCAGCGCGGATCTTAACCGGGACTGGAGCCCAGATACGCAGTATTTT; CDR3 protein: CSADLNRDWSPDTQYF
D gene: NA; J gene: TRBJ1-2; V gene: TRBV9; clone size: NA; CDR3 DNA: TGTGCCAGCAGCGCGGGCCTTGATCAGAACGATGGCTACACCTTC; CDR3 protein: CASSAGLDQNDGYTF
D gene: TRBD1; J gene: TRBJ1-2; V gene: TRBV6-5; clone size: medium-sized; CDR3 DNA: TGTGCCAGCAGCAGGACAGGGAGTAACTATGGCTACACCTTC; CDR3 protein: CASSRTGSNYGYTF
D gene: TRBD1; J gene: TRBJ1-2; V gene: TRBV7-3; clone size: once; CDR3 DNA: TGTGCCAGCAGCCCCCGGACAGGGGCCTATGGCTACACCTTC; CDR3 protein: CASSPRTGAYGYTF
D gene: TRBD1; J gene: TRBJ2-7; V gene: TRBV12-3/TRBV12-4; clone size: NA; CDR3 DNA: TGTGCCAGCAGTTTAGCGAGGGGACAGGGTTCTGACTACGAGCAGTACTTC; CDR3 protein: CASSLARGQGSDYEQYF
D gene: TRBD2; J gene: TRBJ2-1; V gene: TRBV10-3; clone size: medium-sized; CDR3 DNA: TGTGCCATCCGCGGGACTAGCGGTTACAATGAGCAGTTCTTC; CDR3 protein: CAIRGTSGYNEQFF
D gene: NA; J gene: TRBJ1-1; V gene: TRBV30; clone size: medium-sized; CDR3 DNA: TGTGCCTGGAGTTACAGCCCGGTGGGCACTGAAGCTTTCTTT; CDR3 protein: CAWSYSPVGTEAFF
D gene: NA; J gene: TRBJ2-5; V gene: TRBV5-6; clone size: few; CDR3 DNA: TGTGCCAGCACCCCAGGACAGCAAGAGACCCAGTACTTC; CDR3 protein: CASTPGQQETQYF
D gene: NA; J gene: TRBJ1-3; V gene: TRBV5-6; clone size: medium-sized; CDR3 DNA: TGTGCCAGCAGCTTGGGGCAGGGATATGGAAACACCATATATTTT; CDR3 protein: CASSLGQGYGNTIYF